This passage covers 17 T cell receptor beta chains from one sample sequenced in a study of blood T cell repertoires in COVID-19. Method: immunoSEQ multiplex PCR; TCRdb's copy keeps in-frame clones and lacks some. The table has roughly 150,000 clones, roughly 80% seen once; the top ten hold over 8.5%. Sequences were obtained from peripheral blood. All receptors come from a middle-aged man with active or convalescent COVID-19.

DNA of the CDR3: TGTGCCAGCAGTCGGACTAGCGGGAGATTGGAGACCCAGTACTTC. It yields the protein CASSRTSGRLETQYF. This sequence joins TRBV6-5 and TRBJ2-5, with TRBD2 identical over 13 bases. The germline CDR1 and CDR2 sequences are MNHEY and SVGAGI. The CDR3 spans 15 residues. J lost 5 bases, V lost 5 bases, and 5 bases had no gene match.

This clone was counted between two and nine times. The chain carries TRBV12-3 or TRBV12-4 and TRBJ1-6; TRBD1 might be the D (6 bases). The ends were cut back, 5 bases at V and 13 bases at J, with 15 bases in the middle. The CDR3 is 13 residues long. CDR3 amino acids: CASSPGQPTPLHF. As DNA, the CDR3 is TGTGCCAGCAGTCCCGGACAGCCTACTCCCCTCCACTTT.

The gene calls are TRBV9 and TRBJ1-5, with TRBD1 as a possible D gene (5 bases). The V gene lost 4 bases and the J gene lost 0 bases, with 20 bases spanning the gap. Germline V CDR1 and CDR2: SGDLS, YYNGEE. CDR3 length equals 18 residues. CDR3 sequence reads: CASSLPGEGPFSNQPQHF. In DNA, the CDR3 is TGTGCCAGCAGCTTACCGGGGGAGGGTCCCTTTAGCAATCAGCCCCAGCATTTT.

The rearrangement uses TRBV19 and TRBJ2-3; D remains ambiguous. Trimming cost V 3 bases and J 6 bases, with 10 bases left between them. This CDR3 has 13 amino acids. From germline, CDR1 is LNHDA and CDR2 SQIVND (reference sequence). The chain's CDR3 is CASSMSVSDTQYF. CDR3 DNA: TGTGCCAGTAGTATGTCGGTGTCCGATACGCAGTATTTT.

This clone was recorded only once. J is TRBJ1-6 and V is TRBV28; D remains ambiguous. CDR1 and CDR2 (germline): MDHEN, SYDVKM. CDR3 length equals 14 residues. Trimming cost V 5 bases and J 14 bases, with 19 bases left between them. For the CDR3, the DNA is TGTGCCAGCAGTCCTAATAAACGTGGTGTCACCCTCCACTTT. Translation: CASSPNKRGVTLHF.

The chain couples TRBV19 to TRBJ1-1; the D gene is possibly TRBD1 (6 bases). Trimming removed 6 bases from V and 0 bases from J, with 17 bases in between. Germline V gene sequence: CDR1 LNHDA, CDR2 SQIVND (reference sequence). The CDR3 is made up of 16 amino acids. The CDR3 DNA follows: TGTGCCAGTAGCTCCCCAAGGACAGCCCTGAACACTGAAGCTTTCTTT. Translated: CASSSPRTALNTEAFF.

The chain recombines TRBV5-6 with TRBJ2-1; 7 bases are shared with TRBD1. This CDR3 is 12 amino acids long. V dropped 2 bases and J dropped 14; count of bases not matched to a gene: 7. Germline V gives CDR1 SGHDT, CDR2 YYEEEE. CDR3 amino acids: CASSLLQGSEFF. The CDR3, as DNA: TGTGCCAGCAGCTTATTACAGGGGTCGGAGTTCTTC.

As to this clone: One junction end does not reproduce the germline sequence, and a read error may be involved. The V call is TRBV6-6, the J call TRBJ2-7, with TRBD2 matching 9 bases. The CDR3 has 14 amino acids. The germline V gene encodes CDR1 MNHNY and CDR2 SVGAGI (reference sequence). The CDR3 is CASRLAGASHEQYF. The CDR3 nucleotides are TGTGCCAGCAGATTAGCGGGGGCCTCCCACGAGCAGTACTTC.

The sample holds many counts of this clone. V usage is TRBV27 and J usage is TRBJ2-3, with unresolved D. V lost 8 bases to trimming and J lost 7 bases, with 13 bases between them. Germline V lookup: CDR1 MNHEY, CDR2 SMNVEV (reference sequence). The CDR3 loop spans 12 amino acids. The CDR3 loop reads CASFSQSYTQYF. CDR3 sequence (DNA): TGTGCCAGCTTTTCTCAGTCATATACGCAGTATTTT.

The chain uses TRBV6-2 or TRBV6-3 and TRBJ2-7; D uncertain. The CDR3 runs 15 residues. Germline CDR1 reads MNHEY; CDR2 reads SVGEGT. V shed 2 bases and J shed 1 base, with 12 bases lying between them. The CDR3 loop is CASSYGSVWSYEQYF. CDR3 in DNA: TGTGCCAGCAGTTACGGAAGCGTGTGGTCCTACGAGCAGTACTTC.

The chain recombines TRBV9 with TRBJ2-1, with 10 bases fitting TRBD1. The CDR3 runs to 16 residues. Germline V gene sequence: CDR1 SGDLS, CDR2 YYNGEE. With 3 bases clipped from V and 0 bases from J, the junction kept 3 bases outside the gene matches. The CDR3 DNA reads TGTGCCAGCAGCGGGGGGACAGGGGCCTCCTACAATGAGCAGTTCTTC. This encodes CASSGGTGASYNEQFF.

The chain links TRBV19 to TRBJ1-6, with 8 bases matching TRBD1. In germline, CDR1 is LNHDA, CDR2 SQIVND (reference sequence). This CDR3 spans 16 amino acids. J gave up 7 bases and V 3 bases, and 8 bases lay outside the gene matches. In DNA, the CDR3 is TGTGCCAGTAGTATCGGTGGACAGGGTCCAAATTCACCCCTCCACTTT. Its protein is CASSIGGQGPNSPLHF.

The J gene is TRBJ1-6, the V gene TRBV2; 10 bases align to TRBD1. The CDR3 extends over 15 amino acids. V was pared by 7 bases and J by 6 bases, with 6 bases of the junction left unmatched. Per the germline V gene, CDR1 is SNHLY and CDR2 is FYNNEI. The CDR3 spells CASNSRTGGNSPLHF. CDR3 coding DNA: TGTGCCAGCAATTCACGGACAGGGGGTAATTCACCCCTCCACTTT.

This clone came up many times. The chain carries TRBV6-5 and TRBJ2-7; D unresolved. Per germline, CDR1 MNHEY and CDR2 SVGAGI. Trimming removed 7 bases at V and 2 bases at J, with 12 bases between. This CDR3 comprises 13 residues. The CDR3 DNA sequence: TGTGCCAGCACTCCTCCAGGTACCTACGAGCAGTACTTC. It codes for CASTPPGTYEQYF.

The chain employs TRBV9 and TRBJ2-7; D is undetermined. The CDR3 length is 15 residues. Looked up from germline, CDR1 is SGDLS and CDR2 is YYNGEE. Trimming removed 4 bases at V and 2 bases at J, with 16 bases between. As DNA, the CDR3 is TGTGCCAGCAGCCCTAGATCCACGAATACCTACGAGCAGTACTTC. It is translated as CASSPRSTNTYEQYF. Based on the CDR3 plus reference TRBV9 and TRBJ2-7, the full variable domain is DSGVTQTPKHLITATGQRVTLRCSPRSGDLSVYWYQQSLDQGLQFLIQYYNGEERAKGNILERFSAQQFPDLHSELNLSSLELGDSALYFCASSPRSTNTYEQYFGPGTRLTVT.

V gene TRBV7-9 combines with J gene TRBJ1-1; the D gene is possibly TRBD1 (6 bases). V was clipped by 4 bases and J by 1 base, with 10 bases between them. This CDR3 is built from 14 residues. The germline gives CDR1 SEHNR, CDR2 FQNEAQ (reference sequence). This chain's CDR3 is CASSSPDRNTEAFF. The DNA of the CDR3 is TGTGCCAGCAGCTCCCCGGACAGGAACACTGAAGCTTTCTTT.

The chain employs TRBV29-1 and TRBJ2-3; D not resolved. The CDR3 is 11 amino acids. The V gene lost 7 bases and the J gene lost 0 bases, with 5 bases spanning the gap. Germline CDR1 and CDR2: SQVTM and ANQGSEA. The CDR3 nucleotides read TGCAGCGCCGGGAGCACAGATACGCAGTATTTT. It translates to CSAGSTDTQYF.